This T cell receptor (beta chain) was sequenced for a study of identical twins. TCRdb reprocessed the 5' RACE reads via MiXCR and lists one record per CDR3 protein. The repertoire holds about 810,000 distinct CDR3 sequences, with about 12% as singletons. The CDR3 extends over 17 amino acids. The germline gives CDR1 MNHEY, CDR2 SVGEGT. The V and J ends lost 0 bases and 0 bases respectively, with 12 bases between them. In addition, the sample was reused for a study of yellow fever vaccine responses in identical twins.

This TCR came from a woman between 18 and 29 years old in good health. The gene calls are TRBV6-2 or TRBV6-3 and TRBJ2-1; no clear D gene. The source material was PBMCs. CDR3 residues: CASSYSKFTTSYNEQFF. The CDR3 DNA follows: TGTGCCAGCAGTTACTCGAAGTTTACTACCTCCTACAATGAGCAGTTCTTC.